This passage covers 15 T cell receptor beta chains from one sample sequenced in a study of regulatory T cells in long-lasting Graves disease. Building the TCR beta libraries relied on iRepertoire HTBI primers, and CDR3 regions underwent Arm-PCR. One entry per CDR3 protein results from TCRdb running MiXCR on the multiplex PCR reads. The sample has 650,000 to 700,000 distinct CDR3 sequences; around 30% are singletons. Documented time point: persistent/refractory GD, antithyroid drugs over 5 years with positive TRAb. RNA extracted from PBMCs served as the sequencing template. This specimen was peripheral blood mononuclear cells (PBMCs), taken when the disease was refractory, from a patient treated with antithyroid drugs. Receptor source: a female donor with Graves disease.

The rearrangement joins TRBV12-3 or TRBV12-4 to TRBJ1-5; no definite D call. V was pared by 7 bases and J by 0 bases, with 13 bases between. CDR3 length: 15 residues. Here the CDR3 DNA reads TGTGCCAGCACCCGGACGGGTTCTAGCAATCAGCCCCAGCATTTT. Its translation is CASTRTGSSNQPQHF.

CDR3 DNA sequence: TGTGCCAGCAGTAATACGGGAGTCGGGGAGCTGTTTTTT. Translated: CASSNTGVGELFF. The chain carries TRBV7-3 and TRBJ2-2; D is perhaps TRBD2 (6 bases). V lost 6 bases, J lost 7 bases, and 12 bases lay in between. The CDR3 length is 13 residues. Per germline, CDR1 SGHTA and CDR2 FQGTGA.

The V gene is TRBV12-3 or TRBV12-4, the J gene TRBJ1-5, with 9 nucleotides matching TRBD1. The CDR3 spans 16 residues. Losses at the gene ends were 6 bases for V and 6 bases for J; bases not matched to a gene: 12. Written as DNA, the CDR3 is TGTGCCAGCAGCTACGCTACGGGACAGGGACCTCAGCCCCAGCATTTT. Translation gives CASSYATGQGPQPQHF.

The gene calls are TRBV20-1 and TRBJ2-4; maybe TRBD2 (6 bases). Germline loops: CDR1 DFQATT, CDR2 SNEGSKA (reference sequence). V was trimmed by 3 bases and J by 8 bases, leaving 8 bases between them. CDR3 length: 11 amino acids. CDR3 DNA: TGCAGTGCTAGCTCTAGCGACATTCAGTACTTC. It is translated as CSASSSDIQYF.

This chain connects TRBV6-9 to TRBJ1-4, with D perhaps TRBD1 (6 bases). Germline CDR1 and CDR2: MNHGY and SVAAGI. Trimming stripped 3 bases from V and 13 bases from J, with 24 bases between. The CDR3 is 16 amino acids. The CDR3 protein is CASSYAKGQGGGRLFF. DNA of the CDR3: TGTGCCAGCAGTTACGCAAAAGGACAAGGAGGGGGAAGACTGTTTTTT.

This clonotype appeared many times. The gene calls are TRBV11-2 and TRBJ1-1; D call uncertain. The germline CDR1 and CDR2 sequences are SGHAT and FQNNGV. The CDR3 has 13 residues. Trimming pared 6 bases from V and 4 bases from J, leaving 12 bases between. CDR3 sequence: CASRSQRITEAFF. CDR3 sequence (DNA): TGTGCCAGCAGGTCACAGCGGATCACTGAAGCTTTCTTT.

The genes are TRBV6-2 or TRBV6-3 and TRBJ2-7; D call uncertain. This CDR3 is 15 amino acids long. Trimming left V 8 bases short and J 1 base short, with 18 bases between. Germline loops: CDR1 MNHEY, CDR2 SVGEGT. The chain's CDR3 is CASQTQKWGSYEQYF. CDR3 DNA: TGTGCCAGCCAAACCCAAAAGTGGGGATCCTACGAGCAGTACTTC.

This clonotype has at least ten counts. V gene TRBV2 combines with J gene TRBJ1-1; D unresolved. The CDR3 loop spans 13 amino acids. CDR1 and CDR2 from the germline V gene are SNHLY and FYNNEI. Trimming left V 4 bases short and J 0 bases short, with 6 bases between. CDR3 region: CASSGQMNTEAFF. CDR3 DNA: TGTGCCAGCAGTGGGCAGATGAACACTGAAGCTTTCTTT.

This clonotype appeared many times. The chain combines TRBV12-3 or TRBV12-4 with TRBJ1-2; TRBD1 aligns across 9 bases. CDR3 size: 15 residues. J gave up 3 bases and V 6 bases, and 8 bases lay outside the gene matches. CDR3 bases: TGTGCCAGCAGGCCCCATACAGGGGGCGACTATGGCTACACCTTC. The encoded protein is CASRPHTGGDYGYTF.

This clonotype has a count of ten or more. The V gene is TRBV6-5, the J gene TRBJ1-1, with D hard to call. Germline V gene sequence: CDR1 MNHEY, CDR2 SVGAGI. This CDR3 has 13 amino acids. V lost 1 base to trimming and J lost 1 base, with 4 bases between them. CDR3 loop: CASSYLGNTEAFF. The CDR3 DNA reads TGTGCCAGCAGTTACTTAGGGAACACTGAAGCTTTCTTT.

The chain has TRBV12-5 and TRBJ1-5; D possibly corresponds to TRBD1 (5 bases). The CDR3 consists of 19 residues. CDR1 is LGHNT and CDR2 is FRNRAP in the germline V gene. The ends were cut back, 1 base at V and 2 bases at J, with 21 bases in the middle. The CDR3 DNA reads TGTGCTAGTGGTTTGGCACCAAGCCAGCAGGGAGTCGGCAATCAGCCCCAGCATTTT. Its protein product is CASGLAPSQQGVGNQPQHF.

This clonotype was found a few times. This chain links TRBV25-1 with TRBJ1-6, with 12 bases matching TRBD1. Germline V lookup: CDR1 MGHDK, CDR2 SYGVNS. After removal of 6 bases from V and 9 bases from J, the junction contained 3 bases not matched to a gene. This CDR3 spans 14 amino acids. This chain's CDR3 is CASRGTGGFSPLHF. In DNA form, the CDR3 reads TGTGCCAGCAGAGGGACAGGGGGCTTTTCACCCCTCCACTTT.

This clonotype was observed a few times. The rearrangement links TRBV20-1 to TRBJ2-7; 8 positions match TRBD2. The CDR3 is 15 amino acids. After removal of 3 bases from V and 3 bases from J, the junction contained 10 bases not matched to a gene. Germline loops: CDR1 DFQATT, CDR2 SNEGSKA (reference sequence). CDR3 sequence (DNA): TGCAGTGCTAGCACCCCCGGGAGGGCCATCTACGAGCAGTACTTC. Translating gives CSASTPGRAIYEQYF.

The chain employs TRBV28 and TRBJ1-1; the D gene is possibly TRBD1 (6 bases). V was pared by 5 bases and J by 1 base, with 14 bases between. The CDR3 is made up of 15 amino acids. Germline loops: CDR1 MDHEN, CDR2 SYDVKM. CDR3 loop: CASSVLTGQNTEAFF. CDR3 nucleotides: TGTGCCAGCAGTGTTTTAACGGGACAGAACACTGAAGCTTTCTTT.

This sequence joins TRBV11-2 and TRBJ1-1; D perhaps matches TRBD1 (5 bases). The germline CDR1 and CDR2 sequences are SGHAT and FQNNGV. Trimming stripped 1 base from V and 4 bases from J, with 10 bases between. This CDR3 region has 14 residues. As DNA, the CDR3 is TGTGCCAGCAGCTTAGTGCCAGGGACCACTGAAGCTTTCTTT. This sequence encodes CASSLVPGTTEAFF.